This T cell receptor (beta chain) was captured by sequencing in a study of blood T cell repertoires in COVID-19. A single count supports this clone. Here immunoSEQ multiplex PCR was the method, and the copy in TCRdb shows in-frame clones only, minus some. The sample holds nearly 350,000 clones, around 87% seen once. Sequencing was performed on peripheral blood. This clonotype was obtained from a woman in her forties or fifties with COVID-19, enrolled during active disease.

CDR3 DNA: TGTGCCAGCTCACCATCGATTCGGGGTCCGAACACTGAAGCTTTCTTT. Its translation is CASSPSIRGPNTEAFF. This chain connects TRBV18 to TRBJ1-1, with D unclear. The CDR3 length is 16 residues. V shed 2 bases and J shed 1 base, with 14 bases lying between them. Germline V lookup: CDR1 KGHSH, CDR2 LQKENI.